A selection of T cell receptor beta chains follows, all from one sample in a study of blood T cell repertoires in COVID-19. Assay used: immunoSEQ multiplex PCR; TCRdb lists only in-frame clones, some missing. The sample shows around 75,000 clones, 80% of them seen only once. The sample was peripheral blood. The source is a man aged 50-59 years with COVID-19, enrolled during active disease. Both conserved end residues are part of each CDR3. D genes are given only for firm matches. Some rows have no size entry. The others give once, few or many, or a class for an expanded clone.

j_call: TRBJ1-1
clone_size: NA
v_call: TRBV28
d_call: NA
cdr3_nt: TGTGCCAGCTACAAGATCAGGCCGATGAACACTGAAGCTTTCTTT
cdr3_aa: CASYKIRPMNTEAFF

j_call: TRBJ2-7
clone_size: NA
v_call: TRBV6-5
d_call: NA
cdr3_nt: TGTGCCAGCAGTTACGGCGGGTTCGAGCAGTACTTC
cdr3_aa: CASSYGGFEQYF

j_call: TRBJ2-1
clone_size: NA
v_call: TRBV2
d_call: TRBD2
cdr3_nt: TGTGCCAGCAGTGATCCGGGAGGGAGCTCCTACAATGAGCAGTTCTTC
cdr3_aa: CASSDPGGSSYNEQFF

j_call: TRBJ1-1
clone_size: NA
v_call: TRBV5-1
d_call: NA
cdr3_nt: TGCGCCAGCAGCCAGGGAATGGGAAACTCGAACACTGAAGCTTTCTTT
cdr3_aa: CASSQGMGNSNTEAFF

j_call: TRBJ1-6
clone_size: once
v_call: TRBV21-1
d_call: NA
cdr3_nt: TGTGCCAGCAGCAAAAGGGGCGGGGACCCCAAAGGTTCACCCCTCCACTTT
cdr3_aa: CASSKRGGDPKGSPLHF

j_call: TRBJ1-2
clone_size: NA
v_call: TRBV7-2
d_call: TRBD1
cdr3_nt: TGTGCCAGCAGCGCCCTTACAGGGGTGGGGGGCTACACCTTC
cdr3_aa: CASSALTGVGGYTF

j_call: TRBJ2-2
clone_size: few
v_call: TRBV10-3
d_call: NA
cdr3_nt: TGTGCCATAGAGGAGGGTAACACCGGGGAGCTGTTTTTT
cdr3_aa: CAIEEGNTGELFF

j_call: TRBJ1-1
clone_size: once
v_call: TRBV19
d_call: NA
cdr3_nt: TGTGCCAGTAGTAGGGACACGGGGCCATCTGAGGTAACTGAAGCTTTCTTT
cdr3_aa: CASSRDTGPSEVTEAFF

j_call: TRBJ2-5
clone_size: NA
v_call: TRBV30
d_call: NA
cdr3_nt: TGTGCCTGGGGTGACTTCCAAGAGACCCAGTACTTC
cdr3_aa: CAWGDFQETQYF

j_call: TRBJ2-6
clone_size: NA
v_call: TRBV7-3
d_call: NA
cdr3_nt: TGTGCCAGCAGCCGTAGGTCAGGGGCTGGGGCCAACGTCCTGACTTTC
cdr3_aa: CASSRRSGAGANVLTF

j_call: TRBJ2-3
clone_size: few
v_call: TRBV7-2
d_call: TRBD1
cdr3_nt: TGTGCCAGCAGCTTAGCGACAGGGCGGGATACGCAGTATTTT
cdr3_aa: CASSLATGRDTQYF

j_call: TRBJ2-7
clone_size: NA
v_call: TRBV19
d_call: NA
cdr3_nt: TGTGCCAGTAGTATAGGCGGTGCCTCCTACGAGCAGTACTTC
cdr3_aa: CASSIGGASYEQYF

j_call: TRBJ1-2
clone_size: NA
v_call: TRBV7-8
d_call: NA
cdr3_nt: TGTGCCAGCAGCCCACCTCAAGAATTAGGGACAACTTGGACCTATGGCTACACCTTC
cdr3_aa: CASSPPQELGTTWTYGYTF

j_call: TRBJ1-4
clone_size: NA
v_call: TRBV19
d_call: NA
cdr3_nt: TGTGCCAGTAGTACCTCAGGCGGACGGAGGGGAAAACTGTTTTTT
cdr3_aa: CASSTSGGRRGKLFF

j_call: TRBJ2-2
clone_size: NA
v_call: TRBV9
d_call: TRBD2
cdr3_nt: TGTGCCAGCAGCGTAGGGACTAGCTCAAGCACCGGGGAGCTGTTTTTT
cdr3_aa: CASSVGTSSSTGELFF

j_call: TRBJ1-2
clone_size: NA
v_call: TRBV25-1
d_call: TRBD1
cdr3_nt: TGTGCCAGCATGGGAGAAGGGGGCTTTGATGGCTACACCTTC
cdr3_aa: CASMGEGGFDGYTF